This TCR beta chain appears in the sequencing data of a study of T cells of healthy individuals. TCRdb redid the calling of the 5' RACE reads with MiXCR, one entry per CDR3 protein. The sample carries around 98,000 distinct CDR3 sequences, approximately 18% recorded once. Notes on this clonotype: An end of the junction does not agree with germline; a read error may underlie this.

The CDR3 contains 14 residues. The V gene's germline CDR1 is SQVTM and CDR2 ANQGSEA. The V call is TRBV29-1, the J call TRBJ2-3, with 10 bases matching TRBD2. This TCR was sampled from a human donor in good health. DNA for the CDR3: TGCAGCGTTGATAAGCGGGGGGGCACGGATACGCAGTATTTT. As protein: CSVDKRGGTDTQYF.